Presented here are 27 T cell receptor beta chains from one specimen sequenced in a study of CD8 T cells in Susac syndrome. cDNA came from around 0.54 to 1 ug RNA primed by random hexamers. TCRdb called the immunoSEQ multiplex PCR reads again in MiXCR, with one record for every CDR3 protein. The sample has around 130,000 distinct CDR3 sequences; roughly 94% are singletons. Material: CD8+ T cells from PBMCs. These receptors were collected from a human donor with Susac syndrome.

V is TRBV28 and J is TRBJ2-7, with a possible D match to TRBD2 (5 bases). Trimming shortened V by 4 bases and J by 3 bases, and 16 bases separated the two germline ends. This CDR3 contains 15 residues. Germline V CDR1 and CDR2: MDHEN, SYDVKM. CDR3 loop: CASSSLLVAHYEQYF. CDR3 nucleotides: TGTGCCAGCAGTTCCCTTCTGGTAGCGCACTACGAGCAGTACTTC.

The chain combines TRBV27 with TRBJ1-1; tentative D call: TRBD1 (5 bases). V dropped 0 bases and J dropped 10 bases, with 12 bases sitting between them. The CDR3 is made up of 13 amino acids. CDR1 and CDR2 (germline): MNHEY, SMNVEV (reference sequence). For the CDR3, the DNA is TGTGCCAGCAGTTTATCGGAGGACGGGGGAGCTTTCTTT. Protein sequence: CASSLSEDGGAFF.

The gene calls are TRBV9 and TRBJ1-2; D uncertain. V dropped 1 base and J dropped 2 bases, with 15 bases sitting between them. The germline gives CDR1 SGDLS, CDR2 YYNGEE. This CDR3 is 16 amino acids long. The chain's CDR3 is CASSVSGLRGNYGYTF. The CDR3 bases are TGTGCCAGCAGCGTAAGCGGACTGAGAGGGAACTATGGCTACACCTTC.

CDR3 sequence: CASSSPQGVGTEAFF. CDR3 coding DNA: TGTGCCAGCAGCTCCCCACAGGGGGTCGGAACTGAAGCTTTCTTT. This chain uses TRBV7-9 with TRBJ1-1; TRBD1 matches 8 bases. Germline-derived CDR1 and CDR2 are SEHNR and FQNEAQ (reference sequence). The J segment lost 5 bases and the V segment lost 4 bases, leaving 9 bases of the junction unmatched. CDR3 size: 15 residues.

The CDR3 is CSVEEQGTGLYEQYF. The CDR3 DNA is TGCAGCGTTGAAGAACAAGGGACAGGGCTCTACGAGCAGTACTTC. This rearrangement joins TRBV29-1 to TRBJ2-7, with TRBD1 matching over 9 bases. The V segment lost 0 bases and the J segment 3 bases; nucleotides outside the gene matches: 6. The CDR3 contains 15 residues. Germline lookup yields CDR1 SQVTM and CDR2 ANQGSEA.

CDR3 bases: TGTGCCAGCAGCCCCTCCTGGACAGCTGCCGAGCAGTACTTC. Its translation: CASSPSWTAAEQYF. The chain is built from TRBV27 and TRBJ2-7, with a possible D match to TRBD1 (6 bases). The CDR3 totals 14 residues. Between the trimmed V and J ends, which lost 6 bases and 6 bases, there was a span of 18 bases. The germline V gene has CDR1 MNHEY and CDR2 SMNVEV (reference sequence).

The DNA for the CDR3 is TGTGCCAGCAGCGTGGACAGGGGGCGGTTGCAGAACACTGAAGCTTTCTTT. Its protein product is CASSVDRGRLQNTEAFF. This chain links TRBV5-4 with TRBJ1-1; 11 bases are a match to TRBD1. V lost 4 bases and J lost 1; bases outside the gene matches: 9. CDR1 is SGHNT, CDR2 YYREEE, per germline (reference sequence). The CDR3 loop spans 17 amino acids.

The V and J genes are TRBV6-2 or TRBV6-3 and TRBJ2-1; either TRBD1 or TRBD2 may fit D (5 bases each). The CDR3 has 14 residues. Germline V gene sequence: CDR1 MNHEY, CDR2 SVGEGT. V lost 2 bases and J lost 2, with 7 bases in between. CDR3 loop: CASSYGTTYNEQFF. The CDR3 coding sequence is TGTGCCAGCAGTTACGGGACGACCTACAATGAGCAGTTCTTC.

The CDR3 DNA reads as TGCAGCGTTGAAGATCAGGGCCTCGAGCAGTACTTC. This encodes CSVEDQGLEQYF. This chain connects TRBV29-1 to TRBJ2-7; D may be TRBD1 (5 bases). The CDR3 runs to 12 residues. CDR1 and CDR2 (germline): SQVTM, ANQGSEA. V was pared by 0 bases and J by 6 bases, with 9 bases between.

The chain links TRBV15 to TRBJ1-1; possible D gene TRBD1, 5 bases. The ends were cut back, 5 bases at V and 3 bases at J, with 13 bases in the middle. The length of the CDR3 is 14 residues. Germline V gene data show CDR1 as LNHNV and CDR2 as YYDKDF (reference sequence). The CDR3 region is CATSLYGGDTEAFF. The CDR3 nucleotides are TGTGCCACCAGCCTATATGGGGGGGACACTGAAGCTTTCTTT.

A few counts support this clonotype. This sequence joins TRBV2 and TRBJ2-3, with D possibly being TRBD1 or TRBD2 (5 bases each). The CDR3 loop spans 14 amino acids. V lost 3 bases, J lost 0 bases, and 7 bases lay in between. Germline V lookup: CDR1 SNHLY, CDR2 FYNNEI. The CDR3 bases are TGTGCCAGCAGTGAGGGACGAAGCACAGATACGCAGTATTTT. It yields the protein CASSEGRSTDTQYF.

The V gene is TRBV20-1, the J gene TRBJ1-5, with 7 positions matching TRBD1. Germline V gene sequence: CDR1 DFQATT, CDR2 SNEGSKA (reference sequence). The junction had 7 bases not matched to a gene; V was cut back by 4 bases and J by 7 bases. The CDR3 has 13 residues. Here the CDR3 DNA reads TGCAGTGCTAAACAGGGGATTGTCCAGCCCCAGCATTTT. Translation gives CSAKQGIVQPQHF.

V is TRBV4-1 and J is TRBJ2-1; 11 nucleotides agree with TRBD2. This CDR3 spans 16 amino acids. Germline V lookup: CDR1 MGHRA, CDR2 YSYEKL. V was clipped by 0 bases and J by 5 bases; unmatched bases: 3. The CDR3 nucleotides are TGCGCCAGCAGCCAAGAACCTAGCGGGGGGAACAATGAGCAGTTCTTC. Translation gives CASSQEPSGGNNEQFF.

The chain links TRBV10-3 to TRBJ2-1; D is possibly TRBD2 (5 bases). The CDR3 sequence is 12 residues long. The V gene lost 7 bases and the J gene lost 7 bases, with 11 bases spanning the gap. Germline V lookup: CDR1 ENHRY, CDR2 SYGVKD. The CDR3 here is CAITEGGNEQFF. CDR3 DNA: TGTGCCATCACCGAGGGTGGGAATGAGCAGTTCTTC.

The chain has TRBV5-1 and TRBJ1-1; a possible D gene is TRBD1 (6 bases). The CDR3 is made up of 12 amino acids. Trimming cost V 4 bases and J 4 bases, with 8 bases left between them. Germline-derived CDR1 and CDR2 are SGHRS and YFSETQ. The CDR3 reads CASSKTGTEAFF. Here the CDR3 DNA reads TGCGCCAGCAGCAAGACAGGCACTGAAGCTTTCTTT.

V and J are TRBV29-1 and TRBJ1-2, with a possible D match to TRBD1 (6 bases). The germline gives CDR1 SQVTM, CDR2 ANQGSEA. CDR3 size: 11 residues. The germline V and J ends were trimmed by 7 bases and 7 bases, with 13 bases remaining between them. The CDR3 loop is CSGAGAGGYTF. CDR3 coding DNA: TGCAGCGGCGCAGGGGCGGGTGGCTACACCTTC. The full variable domain, rest sourced from reference TRBV29-1 and TRBJ1-2, is SAVISQKPSRDICQRGTSLTIQCQVDSQVTMMFWYRQQPGQSLTLIATANQGSEATYESGFVIDKFPISRPNLTFSTLTVSNMSPEDSSIYLCSGAGAGGYTFGSGTRLTVV.

CDR3 coding DNA: TGCAGCGTTGACCGGGACAGAGCCTACAATGAGCAGTTCTTC. Its protein is CSVDRDRAYNEQFF. V is TRBV29-1 and J is TRBJ2-1, with 7 bases lining up with TRBD1. The CDR3 runs 14 residues. Germline assignment: CDR1 SQVTM and CDR2 ANQGSEA. V was pared by 3 bases and J by 2 bases, with 4 bases of the junction left unmatched.

This clonotype was seen only a few times. The chain employs TRBV27 and TRBJ2-1, with D possibly TRBD1 on 5 matching bases. The ends were cut back, 0 bases at V and 8 bases at J, with 5 bases in the middle. CDR3 length: 12 residues. Germline assignment: CDR1 MNHEY and CDR2 SMNVEV (reference sequence). CDR3 protein: CASSLSGHEQFF. The CDR3 DNA reads TGTGCCAGCAGTTTATCGGGGCATGAGCAGTTCTTC.

The rearrangement uses TRBV6-2 or TRBV6-3 and TRBJ2-2; D is unclear. The ends were cut back, 1 base at V and 5 bases at J, with 8 bases in the middle. Germline V gene data show CDR1 as MNHEY and CDR2 as SVGEGT. This CDR3 region has 14 residues. CDR3: CASSYYQLTGELFF. In DNA form, the CDR3 reads TGTGCCAGCAGTTACTATCAGCTGACCGGGGAGCTGTTTTTT.

The CDR3 loop is CASSVTPDRGDGYTF. The CDR3 coding sequence is TGCGCCAGCAGCGTGACACCTGACAGGGGAGATGGCTACACCTTC. The gene calls are TRBV5-1 and TRBJ1-2; the match to TRBD1 covers 8 bases. Germline V gene sequence: CDR1 SGHRS, CDR2 YFSETQ. CDR3 size: 15 residues. With 4 bases clipped from V and 6 bases from J, the junction kept 11 bases outside the gene matches.

This chain joins TRBV29-1 and TRBJ1-1; D is undetermined. The CDR3 extends over 11 amino acids. The V and J ends lost 5 bases and 0 bases respectively, with 4 bases between them. Per germline, CDR1 SQVTM and CDR2 ANQGSEA. CDR3 amino acids: CSVWVNTEAFF. The CDR3 coding sequence is TGCAGCGTTTGGGTGAACACTGAAGCTTTCTTT.

The rearrangement joins TRBV20-1 to TRBJ2-7; 7 bases are shared with TRBD1. The trim removed 4 bases at V and 3 bases at J, leaving 12 bases unmatched. CDR1 and CDR2 (germline): DFQATT, SNEGSKA (reference sequence). This CDR3 spans 15 amino acids. The chain's CDR3 is CSAIGQAHFDYEQYF. CDR3 DNA: TGCAGTGCTATAGGACAGGCCCATTTTGACTACGAGCAGTACTTC.

The chain couples TRBV7-9 to TRBJ2-5; tentatively, D is TRBD1 (5 bases). Trimming stripped 5 bases from V and 4 bases from J, with 17 bases between. Germline V gives CDR1 SEHNR, CDR2 FQNEAQ (reference sequence). This CDR3 comprises 15 residues. Written as DNA, the CDR3 is TGTGCCAGCAGCGTCGTGCAGGGAAGGGGAGAGACCCAGTACTTC. It translates to CASSVVQGRGETQYF.

This chain connects TRBV9 to TRBJ2-1; TRBD2 matches 14 bases. After removal of 0 bases from V and 5 bases from J, the junction contained 10 bases not matched to a gene. The CDR3 is 19 residues long. The germline CDR1 and CDR2 sequences are SGDLS and YYNGEE. The chain's CDR3 is CASSVETSGGAGNHNEQFF. The CDR3 nucleotides read TGTGCCAGCAGCGTAGAGACTAGCGGGGGGGCGGGGAACCACAATGAGCAGTTCTTC.

V usage is TRBV6-1 and J usage is TRBJ2-7, with D possibly TRBD1 on 6 matching bases. The CDR3 has 14 residues. Germline assignment: CDR1 MNHNS and CDR2 SASEGT. Trimming removed 2 bases from V and 5 bases from J, with 13 bases in between. The CDR3 DNA reads TGTGCCAGCAGTGAATTGCGTGGGGGCAACGAGCAGTACTTC. It translates to CASSELRGGNEQYF.

The rearrangement uses TRBV9 and TRBJ2-2; D remains ambiguous. The CDR3 is 18 amino acids. Trimming shortened V by 3 bases and J by 7 bases, and 25 bases separated the two germline ends. Germline lookup yields CDR1 SGDLS and CDR2 YYNGEE. Here the CDR3 DNA reads TGTGCCAGCAGCGCCCCTTCCCAGGCGCCCCAACGGAGCGGGGAGCTGTTTTTT. Protein product: CASSAPSQAPQRSGELFF.

V is TRBV5-4 and J is TRBJ2-2; D could derive from TRBD1 or TRBD2 (6 bases each). CDR1 and CDR2 from the germline V gene are SGHNT and YYREEE (reference sequence). This CDR3 has 15 residues. V lost 2 bases and J 7 bases, leaving 15 bases between the germline ends. The CDR3 DNA reads as TGTGCCAGCAGCTTCCTCGGGGGCGCGAACGGGGAGCTGTTTTTT. The encoded protein is CASSFLGGANGELFF.